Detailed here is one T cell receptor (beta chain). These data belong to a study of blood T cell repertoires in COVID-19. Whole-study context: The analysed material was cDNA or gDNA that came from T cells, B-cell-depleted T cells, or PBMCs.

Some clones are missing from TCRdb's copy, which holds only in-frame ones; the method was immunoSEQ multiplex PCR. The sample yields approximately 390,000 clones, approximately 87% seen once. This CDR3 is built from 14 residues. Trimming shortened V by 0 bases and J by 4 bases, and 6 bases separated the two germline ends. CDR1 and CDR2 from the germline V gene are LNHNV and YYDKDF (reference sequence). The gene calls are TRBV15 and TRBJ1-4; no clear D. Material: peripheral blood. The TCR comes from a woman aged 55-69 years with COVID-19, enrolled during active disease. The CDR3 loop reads CATSRDRVNEKLFF. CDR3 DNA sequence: TGTGCCACCAGCAGAGATCGCGTTAATGAAAAACTGTTTTTT.